This T cell receptor beta chain was recorded in a study of shared clonotypes between healthy human individuals. The table came from immunoSEQ multiplex PCR; TCRdb's copy has only in-frame clones and leaves some out. The table has around 720,000 clones, about 80% seen once. About this clone: Antigen specificity is unknown.

Trimming took off 1 base at V and 5 bases at J, with 11 bases between the two ends. The CDR3 is made up of 14 amino acids. In germline, CDR1 is SGHTA, CDR2 FQGNSA. Overall study results and limits: Naive subsets usually exceeded memory subsets in estimated richness.

The sequencing input was memory CD4+ T cells sorted from blood. Documented subset: CD45RA-negative fraction. The chain employs TRBV7-2 and TRBJ2-5; D gene uncertain. The receptor comes from a woman in her twenties or thirties in good health. The CDR3 region has the DNA TGTGCCAGCAGCTTAGAGGGTGGGGTGGAGACCCAGTACTTC. This encodes CASSLEGGVETQYF.